This T cell receptor beta chain is from a study of T cells in Graves' hyperthyroidism and ophthalmopathy. Amplification targeted TCR beta CDR3 regions from RNA transcripts. Using the HTBI primer set, a first-round RT-PCR was run on the TCR CDR3. One entry per CDR3 protein results from TCRdb running MiXCR on the multiplex PCR reads. The top ten clones hold around 19% of a sample with about 380,000 distinct CDR3 sequences, approximately 14% of them seen once. The study based diagnoses on clinical symptoms, serum thyroxine and TRAb, thyroid ultrasound and orbital computed tomography. The PBMCs were taken from roughly 9.3 ml of fresh peripheral blood. Germline V gives CDR1 SGHVS, CDR2 FQNEAQ. The CDR3 has 17 residues. This clonotype occurred many times. Its antigen is not known. The germline gene is not matched at one end of the junction; a read error may be the cause. Study outcomes and limitations: In simple terms, a model built on 13 V-J features told ophthalmopathy apart from stable hyperthyroidism.

This chain joins TRBV7-8 and TRBJ2-1; TRBD2 matches at 10 bases. The sequencing sample was made of blood. The sequence was obtained from a woman between 25 and 40 years old with Graves' ophthalmopathy. CDR3 residues: CASSLATSGAAYNEQFF. The CDR3, as DNA: TGTGCCAGCAGCCTAGCAACTAGCGGGGCTGCCTACAATGAGCAGTTCTTC.